This T cell receptor beta chain came from a study of cytomegalovirus exposure and HLA in healthy donors (dated by TCRdb to the late 2010s). Regarding the study in general: According to an earlier analysis of a few hundred of the donors, about 190 million T cells yielded some 110 million unique TCR beta sequences and 250 to 350 Gb of sequence data. An early release covering roughly 580 HLA-typed donors comprised about 300 gigabases of sequencing data and approximately 80 million unique TCR sequences. Of the roughly 400 genotyped donors, 81% fell in the genetic ancestry cluster associated with self-reported Caucasian donors. The study aimed to test whether signatures of past pathogen exposure could be identified by cataloging public T cell receptors. The study used immunosequencing to profile the T cell repertoires of approximately 640 subjects and linked those repertoires to cytomegalovirus serostatus. In addition to the first cohort of about 650 subjects, a separate validation cohort of 120 different subjects was used. To predict cytomegalovirus infection status, the study combined high-throughput TCR immunosequencing, statistical association of individual TCRs with disease status, and machine learning. In a later analysis, previously published TCR beta repertoires from 550 to 750 donors were re-analyzed and high-resolution HLA genotyping was added so that TCR occurrence patterns could be studied. In the later analysis, no new phenotypic data were used to find candidate immune exposures; instead, reliance was placed on TCR beta sequences and their occurrence across donors. An earlier analysis of several hundred of the donors applied high-throughput TCR beta sequencing to assess whether each TCR beta V gene segment acted as functional or pseudogenic. Donor age, sex, ethnicity and CMV serostatus were compiled alongside the repertoire data. A later genetic analysis used genome-wide SNP genotypes for 398 of the 666 donors, treating that subset as a discovery cohort. All discovery cohort repertoires had been generated on a single sequencing platform. Both class I and class II loci were covered by HLA typing, at four-digit resolution. The number of typed donors differed by locus: about 620-640 for A, B, C, DRB1 and DQB1; some 500 for DQA1; 600 to 610 for DPA1; and roughly 470 for DPB1. Several DR-DQ haplotypes were treated as single units for association and clustering because of strong linkage in the cohort. On average, 235,054 unique TCR beta nucleotide sequences were sequenced per donor among 350 to 400 genotyped donors of the cohort, with about 19% of those sequences being non-productive.

The paper's findings and limits, for the study overall: A later genetic analysis associated a missense DCLRE1C variant with V-gene and J-gene trimming of TCR beta chains, and an independent cohort replicated the association. Approximately 16 rarely observed V segments, including chromosome 9 orphons, were excluded from the earlier analysis of almost 600 of the donors because counts were too low. Cytomegalovirus status was reported to be diagnosed by the classifier with high specificity and sensitivity in both the original and validation cohorts. It was suggested by the authors that the approach could potentially be generalized to other disease states and immunological phenotypes. When HLA alleles, especially DR and DQ, strongly co-occurred, attributing TCR associations to individual alleles was difficult. The only immune exposure information available for the cohort was CMV serostatus. Most TCR sequences were observed very rarely across donors, whereas some public TCRs were present in many individuals. Correlated functional status among segregating V segments might reflect linkage disequilibrium, but an unknown experimental factor could not be ruled out. Sequencing depth was assumed to be roughly uniform across donors in the presence/absence analyses, though that assumption may not hold. Specific HLA alleles were associated with 15,000 to 20,000 TCR beta sequences at a false discovery rate of 0.05 in a later analysis. The study gave a list of about 150 TCR beta chains associated with cytomegalovirus. An earlier analysis of roughly 570 of the donors showed that most TCR beta V segments appeared in productive rearrangements either about 87% or about 30% of the time, which broadly matched IMGT annotations. Some IMGT-functional V segments, including TRBV6-2 and TRBV6-3, could not be told apart with the 87-base-pair reads, so those segments were excluded. Several of the top co-occurrence clusters appeared to be linked to parvovirus B19, influenza, CMV and Epstein-Barr virus, according to a later analysis. In a later analysis, most CMV-associated TCR beta chains were found to appear HLA-restricted, with HLA associations seemingly driven largely by CMV exposure. Because HLA typing was unavailable for some donors at each locus, only the typed subset was used in association tests. In a later analysis, HLA-associated TCR beta chains were found to be more clonally expanded and to have lower generation probabilities than equally common non-associated chains. The sequencing pipeline was judged likely to have produced a cluster of highly shared sequence variants as a technical artifact. In a later analysis, TCR association rates were found to vary across HLA loci, with the most associated TCRs seen for DRB1 alleles and the fewest for HLA-C alleles. A further reported finding was that TCR beta sequences accurately predicted the HLA-A and HLA-B alleles for most subjects in the first cohort. In vitro tests confirmed that a few of the cytomegalovirus-associated TCR beta chains recognize cytomegalovirus antigens. Compared with the 666-donor mean, donors in an Asian-associated ancestry cluster had fewer N-insertions in productive TCRs, according to a later genetic analysis. This cohort had only TCR beta chains sequenced, and the lack of alpha or paired-chain data limited which features could be detected.

A note on this clone: There is no known antigen for this receptor. The input lacks base qualities; no much larger clone sits a single base away.

Receptors were amplified or captured by the immunoSEQ multiplex PCR assay. For the multiplex PCR, a mixture combining 60 forward primers for TCR Vbeta segments and 13 reverse primers for TCR Jbeta segments was used. Amplification of the CDR3 region of rearranged TCR beta genes was performed with a multiplex PCR assay on genomic DNA. The Illumina HiSeq System was used to sequence the amplified TCR beta libraries as 87-base-pair reads. As for how the authors treated the data: A later analysis counted some 80 million unique TCR beta chains across the 666 repertoires, and some 12 million of these chains were shared by at least two donors. A nearest-neighbor algorithm error-corrected the raw reads and collapsed the reads into unique sequences, merging closely related sequences to remove PCR and sequencing errors. V, D and J gene segments were assigned by aligning CDR3 sequences to IMGT reference sequences. For a sequence to be retained, a match of at least six nucleotides was required to both a V gene segment and a J gene segment. Rearrangements were called productive when the CDR3 lacked stop codons and stayed in frame with V and J; all others were non-productive. Following IMGT convention, CDR3 was defined as the stretch from the second conserved V-encoded cysteine up to the conserved J-encoded phenylalanine. Sequences without an unambiguous match to a single V gene segment were excluded from the earlier analysis of approximately 600 of the donors. In an earlier analysis of a few hundred of the donors, a V segment was called functional when productive rearrangements were above 56.7%, and segregating when the standard deviation between donors exceeded 5%. To diagnose cytomegalovirus status from the catalog of TCR beta chain sequences, a statistical classification framework was built. In a later analysis, TCR nucleotide sequences were compared against IMGT/GENE-DB human TR gene sequences so that V and J genes could be assigned. The TCRdist pipeline was used in a later analysis to assign CDR3 sequences and most-parsimonious VDJ recombination scenarios. In a later analysis, each TCR beta chain was defined by its CDR3 amino acid sequence together with its V-gene family, and reads without a unique V-gene family were excluded. A later analysis removed roughly 590 highly shared, low-generation-probability nucleotide sequences to deal with suspected cross-contamination and a sequencing artifact. In a later analysis, a clonal expansion index was calculated for each public chain from normalized within-repertoire ranks of inferred template counts. Generation probabilities in a later analysis came from a VDJ recombination model fitted to out-of-frame rearrangements, and those results were checked against IGoR. In a later analysis, hypergeometric tests were used to score TCR-TCR, TCR-HLA and TCR-CMV co-occurrence, with a repertoire-size bias correction applied to TCR pairs. In a later analysis, false discovery rates were estimated by permuting HLA or CMV assignments 20 times. A later analysis grouped co-occurring TCRs with DBSCAN, adding TCRdist sequence similarity when clustering within HLA-allele-positive subsets. Repertoires with fewer than 30,000 or more than 120,000 public chains, plus five repertoires with anomalous nucleotide sharing, were excluded from co-occurrence clustering. TCRdb holds this immuneACCESS table with in-frame rearrangements only. Some clones are missing; in checked studies, unresolved V genes explain under half, and the rest has no known cause. V, J and clone size reflect that table, while D and trimming were determined from the DNA. Here the sample has some 150,000 clones; around 83% occur a single time. The top ten constitute around 4.1% of the sample.

The cohort comprised some 700 healthy bone marrow donors. Cohort members were all nominally healthy when sampled, although unrecorded immune exposures were likely present. The donor was CMV seropositive and was included in the group of 250 to 350 seropositive cohort members. Every donor gave a peripheral blood sample, and the peripheral blood mononuclear cells from that sample were used for TCR beta sequencing. The Qiagen DNeasy Blood Extraction Kit was used to extract genomic DNA from the blood cell samples. CDR1 is given as SGHRS and CDR2 as YFSETQ, both from the germline V gene. The CDR3 starts with the cysteine, ends with the phenylalanine, and has 15 residues. The DNA shown is the 45-base CDR3, in frame from base 1. From V the trimming removes 0 bases and from J it removes 4 bases, while the gene matches leave 3 bases of the junction unaccounted for.

This clonotype was sampled from a man in his forties or fifties in good health and CMV-seropositive. The source material was PBMCs. This sequence uses TRBV5-1 and TRBJ2-3; TRBD1 lines up with 9 middle nucleotides. The CDR3 region reads CASSLDRGRSDTQYF. The nucleotide sequence reads TGCGCCAGCAGCTTGGACAGGGGGCGTTCAGATACGCAGTATTTT.